This TCR beta chain was sequenced during a study of metastatic and nonmetastatic thyroid tumors. Study summary: Samples came from malignant and benign thyroid patients, and repertoires were compared across blood and tumor or nodule tissue.

About this clone: Its cognate antigen is unknown.

Before thyroid surgery, none of the patients had received any treatment. TCRdb reassembled clones from the PCR reads with MiXCR. Among about 6,900 clones, 35% to 40% were seen once, and the ten largest hold around 40%. General study findings and limits: It was reported that TCR beta diversity was significantly higher in malignant thyroid tumors than benign nodules, in blood and tumor.

The germline CDR1 and CDR2 sequences are MGHRA and YSYEKL. The J segment lost 8 bases and the V segment lost 5 bases, leaving 8 bases of the junction unmatched. This CDR3 spans 14 amino acids. The TCR comes from a female donor with papillary thyroid cancer or a benign thyroid nodule (not recorded which). Some clones in this sample may be carry-over from other donors' samples. The material sequenced was tumor tissue. The rearrangement joins TRBV4-1 to TRBJ2-1; 8 bases line up with TRBD1. The CDR3 nucleotides are TGCGCCAGCAGCTACCCGACAGGGGTCGATGAGCAGTTCTTC. This gives the protein CASSYPTGVDEQFF.